This passage covers 14 T cell receptor beta chains from one sample sequenced in a study of blood T cells in healthy people across ages. It was with a sample-barcoded 5' primer and a J-beta primer mix that a second PCR of roughly 6 to 12 cycles was run. TCRdb re-analysed the 5' RACE reads in MiXCR, keeping a single row per CDR3 protein. The table records some 1.5 million distinct CDR3 sequences, roughly 27% of them present only once. Sequenced sample: blood. These receptors were obtained from a woman aged 25 to 39 in good health.

This clonotype has just a few counts. As DNA, the CDR3 is TGTGCCAGCAGTGGAAGACACCAAGCAACTAATGAAAAACTGTTTTTT. Its protein is CASSGRHQATNEKLFF. The chain is built from TRBV2 and TRBJ1-4; D gene ambiguous. The ends were cut back, 4 bases at V and 0 bases at J, with 12 bases in the middle. CDR1 SNHLY and CDR2 FYNNEI come from the germline V gene. The CDR3 runs 16 residues.

This clonotype was seen only a few times. The V gene is TRBV7-3, the J gene TRBJ2-3; D possibly matches TRBD1 or TRBD2 (5 bases each). The CDR3 length is 14 residues. Trimming left V 4 bases short and J 2 bases short, with 10 bases between. Germline V gives CDR1 SGHTA, CDR2 FQGTGA. CDR3 sequence reads: CASSSGTLTDTQYF. In nucleotides, the CDR3 is TGTGCCAGCAGCTCGGGGACCCTCACAGATACGCAGTATTTT.

Remarks on this clonotype: A clone one base away is much larger, so this may be a read error. This chain links TRBV12-3 or TRBV12-4 with TRBJ2-1; D remains ambiguous. The CDR3 is 13 amino acids. In nucleotides, the CDR3 is TGTGCCAGCAGGACCAGCTCCCACAATGAGCAGTTCTTC. Translation: CASRTSSHNEQFF.

This clonotype has more than one count but fewer than ten. The junction shows a germline mismatch at one end, possibly a read error. CDR3 protein: CACSSYGETQYF. The CDR3 region has the DNA TGTGCCTGCAGCTCGTATGGGGAGACCCAGTACTTC. This chain links TRBV7-6 with TRBJ2-5; no reliable D call. The CDR3 covers 12 residues. Germline assignment: CDR1 SGHVS and CDR2 FNYEAQ. The entire variable domain, with the rest obtained from reference TRBV7-6 and TRBJ2-5, is as follows: GAGVSQSPRYKVTKRGQDVALRCDPISGHVSLYWYRQALGQGPEFLTYFNYEAQQDKSGLPNDRFSAERPEGSISTLTIQRTEQRDSAMYRCACSSYGETQYFGPGTRLLVL.

This clonotype was seen many times. The chain carries TRBV7-9 and TRBJ2-1; 13 nucleotides agree with TRBD2. Germline CDR1 SEHNR, CDR2 FQNEAQ (reference sequence). The CDR3 loop spans 17 amino acids. V lost 5 bases to trimming and J lost 10 bases; unmatched junction nucleotides: 14. For the CDR3, the DNA is TGTGCCAGCAGCACGGGACTAGCGGGACAACTCGACAGGGAGCAGTTCTTC. Protein product: CASSTGLAGQLDREQFF.

To note about this clonotype: One end of the junction fails to match germline, which may point to a read error. This chain's CDR3 is CAGSFGQGKAPYEQYF. CDR3 DNA sequence: TGTGCCGGCAGTTTCGGACAGGGGAAGGCGCCCTACGAGCAGTACTTC. The chain couples TRBV12-3 or TRBV12-4 to TRBJ2-1; 9 nucleotides align to TRBD1. The DNA end lines up better with TRBJ2-7; the J call may be wrong. This CDR3 has 16 amino acids.

The chain links TRBV10-2 to TRBJ2-4; 10 nucleotides agree with TRBD1. V lost 6 bases and J lost 13; bases outside the gene matches: 18. Germline V CDR1 and CDR2: WSHSY, SAAADI. The CDR3 totals 16 residues. This CDR3 is CASRETLGQGNNEQYF. DNA for the CDR3: TGCGCCAGCAGGGAGACATTGGGACAGGGGAACAATGAGCAGTACTTC.

This clonotype was recorded only once. This clone may be a read error of a much larger clone one base away. This chain joins TRBV6-6 and TRBJ2-5; 7 bases agree with TRBD1. V lost 2 bases and J lost 3; bases outside the gene matches: 6. CDR1 is MNHNY, CDR2 SVGAGI, per germline (reference sequence). This CDR3 is 15 amino acids long. The DNA for the CDR3 is TGTGCCAGCAGTTACCCGAACAGGGGAGAAGAGACCCAGTACTTC. The encoded protein is CASSYPNRGEETQYF.

The chain has TRBV4-1 and TRBJ2-5; 7 bases map to TRBD1. CDR1 MGHRA and CDR2 YSYEKL come from the germline V gene. V shed 1 base, J shed 3 bases, and the junction held 2 bases outside the gene matches. The CDR3 covers 14 residues. In DNA, the CDR3 is TGCGCCAGCAGCCAAGGGGACAGAAAAGAGACCCAGTACTTC. Its translation is CASSQGDRKETQYF.

This clonotype was counted a few times. This chain links TRBV7-2 with TRBJ2-1; the D gene is possibly TRBD1 (6 bases). This CDR3 has 16 amino acids. Looked up from germline, CDR1 is SGHTA and CDR2 is FQGNSA. Trimming pared 2 bases from V and 2 bases from J, leaving 13 bases between. The CDR3 sequence: CASSLWQGSPYNEQFF. CDR3 nucleotide sequence: TGTGCCAGCAGCTTATGGCAGGGGTCCCCCTACAATGAGCAGTTCTTC. Full variable domain (outside the CDR3, taken from reference TRBV7-2 and TRBJ2-1): GAGVSQSPSNKVTEKGKDVELRCDPISGHTALYWYRQSLGQGLEFLIYFQGNSAPDKSGLPSDRFSAERTGGSVSTLTIQRTQQEDSAVYLCASSLWQGSPYNEQFFGPGTRLTVL.

This clonotype appeared a few times. The chain is built from TRBV6-5 and TRBJ1-6; no firm D call. This CDR3 has 18 residues. Germline V CDR1 and CDR2: MNHEY, SVGAGI. The V end was cut by 0 bases, the J end by 0 bases, with 12 bases between. The DNA of the CDR3 is TGTGCCAGCAGTTACTCGGCGGATCCCAGCTCCTATAATTCACCCCTCCACTTT. Protein sequence: CASSYSADPSSYNSPLHF.

The chain links TRBV18 to TRBJ2-7; D might be TRBD1 or TRBD2, each matching 6 bases. Germline V gene sequence: CDR1 KGHSH, CDR2 LQKENI. Deletions cut 3 bases from V and 10 bases from J, with 19 bases between. This CDR3 comprises 14 residues. The CDR3 nucleotides are TGTGCCAGCTCACCCGGGGGCACGGTAAAAACCCAGTACTTC. It encodes CASSPGGTVKTQYF.

This clonotype has only a few counts. The chain carries TRBV20-1 and TRBJ2-7, with 13 positions matching TRBD2. The CDR3 totals 15 residues. CDR1 DFQATT and CDR2 SNEGSKA come from the germline V gene (reference sequence). The J segment lost 2 bases and the V segment lost 4 bases, leaving 5 bases of the junction unmatched. The chain's CDR3 is CSAMEGLAGPYEQYF. The CDR3 coding sequence is TGCAGTGCTATGGAGGGACTAGCGGGACCCTACGAGCAGTACTTC.

This clonotype came up a few times. J is TRBJ2-5 and V is TRBV5-1; D not resolved. V was cut by 0 bases and J by 5 bases, with 11 bases left in between. Germline V gene sequence: CDR1 SGHRS, CDR2 YFSETQ. This CDR3 has 14 residues. CDR3 region: CASSLDLTRETQYF. CDR3 in DNA: TGCGCCAGCAGCTTGGACCTAACGCGGGAGACCCAGTACTTC. The variable domain in full, completed from reference TRBV5-1 and TRBJ2-5, reads KAGVTQTPRYLIKTRGQQVTLSCSPISGHRSVSWYQQTPGQGLQFLFEYFSETQRNKGNFPGRFSGRQFSNSRSEMNVSTLELGDSALYLCASSLDLTRETQYFGPGTRLLVL.